The 10 T cell receptor beta chains below were found in one sample sequenced in a study of T-cell reconstitution after alpha-beta-depleted transplantation in children. A TCRbeta library incorporating unique molecular identifiers was prepared. Each CDR3 protein gets one entry after TCRdb re-called the PCR reads with MiXCR. The repertoire holds fewer than 750,000 distinct CDR3 sequences, with more than 20% as singletons. This specimen was PBMCs, taken before TCRalphabeta/CD19-depleted stem cell transplant. The origin of the receptors is a boy in the first two years of life with Wiskott-Aldrich syndrome, due to receive a stem cell transplant.

This clonotype has a handful of counts. This chain connects TRBV9 to TRBJ2-5, with 8 positions matching TRBD2. With 0 bases clipped from V and 1 base from J, the junction kept 2 bases outside the gene matches. CDR1 is SGDLS and CDR2 is YYNGEE in the germline V gene. This CDR3 has 15 residues. The CDR3 region is CASSVAGTSQETQYF. CDR3 DNA: TGTGCCAGCAGCGTAGCCGGGACTAGCCAAGAGACCCAGTACTTC. Filled out from reference TRBV9 and TRBJ2-5, the complete variable domain reads DSGVTQTPKHLITATGQRVTLRCSPRSGDLSVYWYQQSLDQGLQFLIQYYNGEERAKGNILERFSAQQFPDLHSELNLSSLELGDSALYFCASSVAGTSQETQYFGPGTRLLVL.

This clonotype showed up just a few times. The genes are TRBV7-2 and TRBJ2-7; weak D call: TRBD2 (6 bases). From germline, CDR1 is SGHTA and CDR2 FQGNSA. Trimming pared 3 bases from V and 3 bases from J, leaving 12 bases between. The CDR3 spans 14 residues. The CDR3 coding sequence is TGTGCCAGCAGCTTTGGGACTTCCAACTACGAGCAGTACTTC. It translates to CASSFGTSNYEQYF. The full variable domain, rest sourced from reference TRBV7-2 and TRBJ2-7, is GAGVSQSPSNKVTEKGKDVELRCDPISGHTALYWYRQSLGQGLEFLIYFQGNSAPDKSGLPSDRFSAERTGGSVSTLTIQRTQQEDSAVYLCASSFGTSNYEQYFGPGTRLTVT.

The chain combines TRBV7-8 with TRBJ2-1; D unclear. V dropped 3 bases and J dropped 9 bases, with 6 bases sitting between them. This CDR3 spans 11 amino acids. Germline V gene sequence: CDR1 SGHVS, CDR2 FQNEAQ. The CDR3 DNA follows: TGTGCCAGCAGCTTTGGTTTTGAGCAGTTCTTC. Its protein product is CASSFGFEQFF.

The J gene is TRBJ2-5, the V gene TRBV5-6, with D tentatively TRBD1 (5 bases). CDR1 is SGHDT and CDR2 is YYEEEE in the germline V gene. There are 14 residues in the CDR3. V was cut by 2 bases and J by 5 bases, with 13 bases left in between. The CDR3 is CASSFYEGVETQYF. CDR3 nucleotides: TGTGCCAGCAGCTTCTACGAAGGGGTGGAGACCCAGTACTTC. Variable domain in full (rest from reference TRBV5-6 and TRBJ2-5): DAGVTQSPTHLIKTRGQQVTLRCSPKSGHDTVSWYQQALGQGPQFIFQYYEEEERQRGNFPDRFSGHQFPNYSSELNVNALLLGDSALYLCASSFYEGVETQYFGPGTRLLVL.

This chain connects TRBV12-3 or TRBV12-4 to TRBJ1-5; weak D call: TRBD1 (6 bases). Between the trimmed V and J ends, which lost 6 bases and 5 bases, there was a span of 20 bases. There are 16 residues in the CDR3. The CDR3 nucleotides read TGTGCCAGCAGCCCTCGGGGGGCCCGGATCTATCAGCCCCAGCATTTT. Translated, it gives CASSPRGARIYQPQHF.

The rearrangement joins TRBV5-1 to TRBJ2-6; D call uncertain. Trimming cost V 3 bases and J 4 bases, with 8 bases left between them. The germline gives CDR1 SGHRS, CDR2 YFSETQ. The CDR3 length is 14 residues. CDR3 bases: TGCGCCAGCAGCTCTCTCAAAGGGGCCAACGTCCTGACTTTC. It yields the protein CASSSLKGANVLTF.

The chain uses TRBV5-1 and TRBJ2-1; D is unclear. The V and J ends lost 7 bases and 6 bases respectively, with 20 bases between them. The CDR3 consists of 15 residues. Germline CDR1 and CDR2: SGHRS and YFSETQ. The CDR3 coding sequence is TGCGCCAGCTATTGGAGCGCAACTGAGACCAATGAGCAGTTCTTC. Its protein is CASYWSATETNEQFF.

This clonotype was observed a handful of times. The chain employs TRBV24-1 and TRBJ2-5, with 9 bases that match TRBD2. With 4 bases clipped from V and 5 bases from J, the junction kept 7 bases outside the gene matches. This CDR3 is built from 15 residues. Germline V CDR1 and CDR2: KGHDR, SFDVKD. The CDR3 DNA reads TGTGCCACCAGTGAACCGGGACTAGCCACGGAGACCCAGTACTTC. It encodes CATSEPGLATETQYF.

This clonotype was detected only a few times. The rearrangement links TRBV5-1 to TRBJ2-5; D is unresolved. V was cut by 4 bases and J by 7 bases, with 11 bases left in between. CDR3 size: 12 residues. Germline assignment: CDR1 SGHRS and CDR2 YFSETQ. CDR3 residues: CASSPMSGTQYF. The DNA of the CDR3 is TGCGCCAGCAGCCCGATGAGTGGGACCCAGTACTTC.

As to this clonotype: One end of the junction does not line up with germline, which may come from a read error. The chain joins TRBV14 to TRBJ2-5; D gene uncertain. CDR1 and CDR2 (germline): SGHDN, FVKESK. CDR3 length: 15 residues. The CDR3 sequence is CASSQGGIHQETRYF. DNA for the CDR3: TGTGCCAGCAGCCAAGGAGGAATCCATCAAGAGACCCGGTACTTC.